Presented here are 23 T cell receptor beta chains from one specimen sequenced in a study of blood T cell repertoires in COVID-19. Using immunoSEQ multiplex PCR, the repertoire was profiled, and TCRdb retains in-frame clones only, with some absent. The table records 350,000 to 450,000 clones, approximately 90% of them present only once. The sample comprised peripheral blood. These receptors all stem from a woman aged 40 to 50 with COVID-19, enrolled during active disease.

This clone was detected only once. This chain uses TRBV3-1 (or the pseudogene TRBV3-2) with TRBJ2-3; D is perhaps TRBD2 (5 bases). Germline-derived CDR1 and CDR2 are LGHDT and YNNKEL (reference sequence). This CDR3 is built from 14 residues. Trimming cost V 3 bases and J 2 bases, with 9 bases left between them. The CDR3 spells CASSQRAITDTQYF. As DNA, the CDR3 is TGTGCCAGCAGCCAGAGGGCGATCACAGATACGCAGTATTTT.

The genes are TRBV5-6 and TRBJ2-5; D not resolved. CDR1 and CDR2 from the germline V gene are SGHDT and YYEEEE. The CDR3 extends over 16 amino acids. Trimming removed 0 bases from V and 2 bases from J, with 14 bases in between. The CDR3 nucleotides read TGTGCCAGCAGCTTGGTGGCAGAAGATTTACAAGAGACCCAGTACTTC. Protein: CASSLVAEDLQETQYF.

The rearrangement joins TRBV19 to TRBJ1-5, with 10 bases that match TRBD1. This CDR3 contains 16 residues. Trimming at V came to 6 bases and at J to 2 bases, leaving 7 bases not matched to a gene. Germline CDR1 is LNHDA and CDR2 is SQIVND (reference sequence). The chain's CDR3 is CASRVGDRGRNQPQHF. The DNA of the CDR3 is TGTGCCAGTAGGGTCGGGGACAGGGGACGCAATCAGCCCCAGCATTTT.

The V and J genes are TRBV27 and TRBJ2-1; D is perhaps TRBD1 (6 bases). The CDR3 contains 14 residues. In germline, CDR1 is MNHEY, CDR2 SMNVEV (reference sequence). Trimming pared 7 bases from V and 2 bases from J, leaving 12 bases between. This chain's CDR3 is CASTWDNPYNEQFF. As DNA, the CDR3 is TGTGCCAGCACCTGGGACAATCCCTACAATGAGCAGTTCTTC.

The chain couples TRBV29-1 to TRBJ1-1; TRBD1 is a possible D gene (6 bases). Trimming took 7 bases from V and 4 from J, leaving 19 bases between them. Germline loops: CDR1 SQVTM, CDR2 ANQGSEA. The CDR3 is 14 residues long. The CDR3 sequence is CSARGGAASTEAFF. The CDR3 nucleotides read TGCAGCGCCAGAGGGGGGGCGGCTAGCACTGAAGCTTTCTTT.

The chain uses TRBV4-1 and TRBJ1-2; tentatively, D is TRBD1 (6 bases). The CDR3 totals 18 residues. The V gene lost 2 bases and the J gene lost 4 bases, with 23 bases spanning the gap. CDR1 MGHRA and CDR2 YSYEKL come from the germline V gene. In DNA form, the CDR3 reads TGCGCCAGCAGCCAACATCTTGGACAGACTGAAGGCCTCTATGGCTACACCTTC. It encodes CASSQHLGQTEGLYGYTF.

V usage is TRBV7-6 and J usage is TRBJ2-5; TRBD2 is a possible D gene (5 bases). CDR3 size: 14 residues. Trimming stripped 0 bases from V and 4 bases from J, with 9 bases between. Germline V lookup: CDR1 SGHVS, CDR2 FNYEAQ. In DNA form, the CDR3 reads TGTGCCAGCAGCTTAGCTGCGGGCCCAGAGACCCAGTACTTC. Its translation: CASSLAAGPETQYF.

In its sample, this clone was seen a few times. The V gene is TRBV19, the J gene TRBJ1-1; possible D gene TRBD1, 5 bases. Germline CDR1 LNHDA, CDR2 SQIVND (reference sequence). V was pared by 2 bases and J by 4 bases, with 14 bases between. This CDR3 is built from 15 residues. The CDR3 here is CASSIIERGFTEAFF. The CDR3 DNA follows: TGTGCCAGTAGTATAATTGAAAGGGGTTTCACTGAAGCTTTCTTT.

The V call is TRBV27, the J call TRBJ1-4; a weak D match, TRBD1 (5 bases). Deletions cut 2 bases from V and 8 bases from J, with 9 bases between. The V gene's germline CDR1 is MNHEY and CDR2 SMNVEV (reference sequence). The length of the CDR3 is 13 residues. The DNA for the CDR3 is TGTGCCAGCAGTTTAAGGAGGGGAGAAAAACTGTTTTTT. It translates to CASSLRRGEKLFF.

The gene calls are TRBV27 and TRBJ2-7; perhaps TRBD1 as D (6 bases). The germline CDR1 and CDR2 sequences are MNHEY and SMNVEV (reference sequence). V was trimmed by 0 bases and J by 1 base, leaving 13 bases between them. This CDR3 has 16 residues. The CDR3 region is CASSLSGTILSYEQYF. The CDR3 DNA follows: TGTGCCAGCAGTTTATCAGGGACAATTTTATCCTACGAGCAGTACTTC.

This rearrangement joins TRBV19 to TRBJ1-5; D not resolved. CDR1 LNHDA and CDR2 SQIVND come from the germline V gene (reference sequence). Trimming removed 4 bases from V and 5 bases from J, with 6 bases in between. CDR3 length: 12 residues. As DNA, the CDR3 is TGTGCCAGTAGTAAATCCGATCAGCCCCAGCATTTT. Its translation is CASSKSDQPQHF.

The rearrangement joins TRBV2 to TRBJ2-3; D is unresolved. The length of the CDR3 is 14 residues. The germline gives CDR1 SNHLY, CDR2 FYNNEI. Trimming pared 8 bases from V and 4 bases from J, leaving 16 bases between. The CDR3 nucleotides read TGTGCCAGCGGCCTCAGGATTATCGCAGATACGCAGTATTTT. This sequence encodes CASGLRIIADTQYF.

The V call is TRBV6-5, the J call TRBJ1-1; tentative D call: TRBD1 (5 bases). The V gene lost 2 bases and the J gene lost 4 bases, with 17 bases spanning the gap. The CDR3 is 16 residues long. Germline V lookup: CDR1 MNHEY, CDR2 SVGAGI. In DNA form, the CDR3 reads TGTGCCAGCAGTTACAGGGGCCGGGGGGAGGGCACTGAAGCTTTCTTT. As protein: CASSYRGRGEGTEAFF.

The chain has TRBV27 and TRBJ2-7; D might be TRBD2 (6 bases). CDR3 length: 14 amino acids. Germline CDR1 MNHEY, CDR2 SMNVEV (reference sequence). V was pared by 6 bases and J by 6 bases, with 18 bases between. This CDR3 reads CASRLWRERGEQYF. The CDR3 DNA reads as TGTGCCAGCAGATTGTGGAGGGAGCGAGGCGAGCAGTACTTC.

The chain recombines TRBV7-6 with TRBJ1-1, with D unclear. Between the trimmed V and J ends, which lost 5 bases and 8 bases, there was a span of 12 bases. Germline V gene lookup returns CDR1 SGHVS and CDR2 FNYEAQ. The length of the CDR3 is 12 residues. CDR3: CASSPLGGEAFF. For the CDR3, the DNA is TGTGCCAGCAGCCCTTTGGGAGGGGAAGCTTTCTTT.

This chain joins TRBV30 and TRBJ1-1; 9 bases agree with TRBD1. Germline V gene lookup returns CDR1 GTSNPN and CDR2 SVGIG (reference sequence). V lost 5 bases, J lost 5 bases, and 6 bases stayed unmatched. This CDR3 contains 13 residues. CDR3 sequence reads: CAWGIGTGTEAFF. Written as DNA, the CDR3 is TGTGCCTGGGGAATTGGGACAGGGACTGAAGCTTTCTTT. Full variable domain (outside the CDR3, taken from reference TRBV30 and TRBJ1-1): SQTIHQWPATLVQPVGSPLSLECTVEGTSNPNLYWYRQAAGRGLQLLFYSVGIGQISSEVPQNLSASRPQDRQFILSSKKLLLSDSGFYLCAWGIGTGTEAFFGQGTRLTVV.

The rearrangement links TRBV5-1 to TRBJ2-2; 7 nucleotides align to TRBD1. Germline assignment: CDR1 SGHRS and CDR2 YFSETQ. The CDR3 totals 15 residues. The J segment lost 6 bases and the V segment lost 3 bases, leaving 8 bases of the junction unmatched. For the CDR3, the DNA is TGCGCCAGCAGCTCTCCTAACAGGGGAGCCGGGGAGCTGTTTTTT. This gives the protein CASSSPNRGAGELFF. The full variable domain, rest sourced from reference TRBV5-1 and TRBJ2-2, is KAGVTQTPRYLIKTRGQQVTLSCSPISGHRSVSWYQQTPGQGLQFLFEYFSETQRNKGNFPGRFSGRQFSNSRSEMNVSTLELGDSALYLCASSSPNRGAGELFFGEGSRLTVL.

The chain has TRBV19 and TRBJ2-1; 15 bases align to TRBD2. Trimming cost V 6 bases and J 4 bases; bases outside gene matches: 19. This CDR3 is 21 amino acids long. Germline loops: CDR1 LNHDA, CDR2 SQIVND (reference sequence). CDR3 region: CASSLGGYAGTSGRKYNEQFF. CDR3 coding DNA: TGTGCCAGTAGCCTCGGGGGTTACGCTGGGACTAGCGGGAGGAAATACAATGAGCAGTTCTTC. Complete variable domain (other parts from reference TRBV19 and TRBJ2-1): DGGITQSPKYLFRKEGQNVTLSCEQNLNHDAMYWYRQDPGQGLRLIYYSQIVNDFQKGDIAEGYSVSREKKESFPLTVTSAQKNPTAFYLCASSLGGYAGTSGRKYNEQFFGPGTRLTVL.

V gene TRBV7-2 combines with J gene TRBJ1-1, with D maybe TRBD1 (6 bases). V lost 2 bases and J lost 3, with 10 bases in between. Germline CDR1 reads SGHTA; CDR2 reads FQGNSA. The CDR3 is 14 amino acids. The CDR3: CASSLPGQHTEAFF. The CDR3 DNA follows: TGTGCCAGCAGCTTACCTGGACAGCACACTGAAGCTTTCTTT.

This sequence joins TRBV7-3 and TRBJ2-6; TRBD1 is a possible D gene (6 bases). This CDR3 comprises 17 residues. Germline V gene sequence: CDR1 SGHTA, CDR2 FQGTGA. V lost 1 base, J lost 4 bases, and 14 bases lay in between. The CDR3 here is CASSLRLAGAGANVLTF. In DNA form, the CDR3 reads TGTGCCAGCAGCTTAAGGCTCGCAGGGGCCGGGGCCAACGTCCTGACTTTC.

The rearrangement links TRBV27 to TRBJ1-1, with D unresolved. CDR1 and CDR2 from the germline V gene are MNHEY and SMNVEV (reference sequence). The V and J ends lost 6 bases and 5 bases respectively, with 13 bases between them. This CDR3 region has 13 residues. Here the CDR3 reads CASRSEGFTEAFF. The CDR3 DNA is TGTGCCAGCAGATCTGAGGGATTTACTGAAGCTTTCTTT.

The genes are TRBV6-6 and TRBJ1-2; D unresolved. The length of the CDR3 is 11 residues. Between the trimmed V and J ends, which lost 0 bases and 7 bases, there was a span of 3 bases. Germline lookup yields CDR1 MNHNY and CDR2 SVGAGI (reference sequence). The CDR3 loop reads CASSYSSGYTF. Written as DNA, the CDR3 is TGTGCCAGCAGTTACTCGAGTGGCTACACCTTC.

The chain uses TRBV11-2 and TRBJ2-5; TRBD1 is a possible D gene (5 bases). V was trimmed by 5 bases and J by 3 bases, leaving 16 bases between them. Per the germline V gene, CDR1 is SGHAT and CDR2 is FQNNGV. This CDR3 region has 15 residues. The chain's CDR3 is CASSPIRDRKETQYF. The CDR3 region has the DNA TGTGCCAGCAGCCCGATTCGAGACAGAAAAGAGACCCAGTACTTC. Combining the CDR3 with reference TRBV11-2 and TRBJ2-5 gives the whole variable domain EAGVAQSPRYKIIEKRQSVAFWCNPISGHATLYWYQQILGQGPKLLIQFQNNGVVDDSQLPKDRFSAERLKGVDSTLKIQPAKLEDSAVYLCASSPIRDRKETQYFGPGTRLLVL.